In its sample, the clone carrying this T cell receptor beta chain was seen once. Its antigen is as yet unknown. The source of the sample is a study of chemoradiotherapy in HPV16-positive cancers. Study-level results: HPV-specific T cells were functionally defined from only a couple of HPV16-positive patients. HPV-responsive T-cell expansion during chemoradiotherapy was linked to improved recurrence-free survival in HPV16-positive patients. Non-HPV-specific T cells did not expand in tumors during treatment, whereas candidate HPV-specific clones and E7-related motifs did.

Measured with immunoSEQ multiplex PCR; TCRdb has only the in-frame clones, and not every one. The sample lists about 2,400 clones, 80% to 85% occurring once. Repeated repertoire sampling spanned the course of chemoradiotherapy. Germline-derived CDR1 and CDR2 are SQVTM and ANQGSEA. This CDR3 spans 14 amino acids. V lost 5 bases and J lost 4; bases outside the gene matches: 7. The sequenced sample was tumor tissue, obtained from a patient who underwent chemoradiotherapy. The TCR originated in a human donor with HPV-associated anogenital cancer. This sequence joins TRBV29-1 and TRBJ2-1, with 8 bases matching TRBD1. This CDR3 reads CSVNEGQDYNEQFF. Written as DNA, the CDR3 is TGCAGCGTTAACGAGGGACAGGATTACAATGAGCAGTTCTTC.